This T cell receptor (beta chain) comes out of a study of T cells in localized non-small cell lung cancer. Whole-study results and caveats: Uninvolved adjacent lung showed higher T cell clonality than tumor. Across samples, adjacent lung featured a median roughly 56 of the top 100 tumor clones.

The table lists this clone with a count of one. Its specificity is unknown. Trimming left V 8 bases short and J 7 bases short, with 17 bases between. CDR1 and CDR2 from the germline V gene are LNHDA and SQIVND (reference sequence). The CDR3 extends over 14 amino acids. Produced via immunoSEQ multiplex PCR; TCRdb's table is partial and in-frame only. The sample carries 2,500 to 3,500 clones, roughly 29% recorded once. The origin of this receptor is a woman aged 35-70 years with stage III lung adenocarcinoma. This specimen was lung tumor tissue, taken before any cancer treatment. This chain joins TRBV19 and TRBJ2-2; TRBD1 might be the D (5 bases). This CDR3 reads CASGVAGHNGELFF. The CDR3 DNA sequence: TGTGCCAGTGGGGTGGCAGGACATAACGGGGAGCTGTTTTTT.